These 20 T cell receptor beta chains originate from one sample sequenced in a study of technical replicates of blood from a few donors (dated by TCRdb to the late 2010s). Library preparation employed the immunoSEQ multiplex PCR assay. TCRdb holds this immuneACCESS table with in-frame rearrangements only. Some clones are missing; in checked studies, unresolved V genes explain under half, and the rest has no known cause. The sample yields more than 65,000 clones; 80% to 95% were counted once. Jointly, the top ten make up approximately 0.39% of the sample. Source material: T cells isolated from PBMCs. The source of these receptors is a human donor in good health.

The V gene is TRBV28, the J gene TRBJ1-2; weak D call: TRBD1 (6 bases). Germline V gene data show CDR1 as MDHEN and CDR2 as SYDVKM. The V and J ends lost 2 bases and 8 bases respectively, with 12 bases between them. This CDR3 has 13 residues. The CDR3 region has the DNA TGTGCCAGCAGTTTAGGGGGCGTTGTCGGCTACACCTTC. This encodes CASSLGGVVGYTF.

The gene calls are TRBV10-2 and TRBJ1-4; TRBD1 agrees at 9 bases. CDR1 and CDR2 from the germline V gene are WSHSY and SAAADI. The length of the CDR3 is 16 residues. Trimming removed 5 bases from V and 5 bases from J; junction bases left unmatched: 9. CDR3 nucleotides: TGCGCCAGCAGTAGGACAGGGGAAAACAACAATGAAAAACTGTTTTTT. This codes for CASSRTGENNNEKLFF.

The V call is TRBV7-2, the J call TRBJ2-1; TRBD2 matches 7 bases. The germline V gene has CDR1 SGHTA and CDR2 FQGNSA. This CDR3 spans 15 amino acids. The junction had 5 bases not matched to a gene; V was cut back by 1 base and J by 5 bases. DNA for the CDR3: TGTGCCAGCAGCTTAGTCGGCGGGAGACACAATGAGCAGTTCTTC. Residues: CASSLVGGRHNEQFF.

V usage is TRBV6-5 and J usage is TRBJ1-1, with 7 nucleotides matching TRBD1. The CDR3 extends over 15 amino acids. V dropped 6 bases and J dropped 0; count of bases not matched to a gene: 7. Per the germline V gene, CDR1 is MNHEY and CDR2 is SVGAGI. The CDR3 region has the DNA TGTGCCAGCAGGGGGACAGCCTCAATGAACACTGAAGCTTTCTTT. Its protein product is CASRGTASMNTEAFF.

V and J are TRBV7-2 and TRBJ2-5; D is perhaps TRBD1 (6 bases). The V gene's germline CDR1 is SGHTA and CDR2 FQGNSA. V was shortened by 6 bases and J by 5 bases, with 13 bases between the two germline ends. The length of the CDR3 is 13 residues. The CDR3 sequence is CASSWAQGETQYF. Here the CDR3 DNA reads TGTGCCAGCAGTTGGGCCCAGGGGGAGACCCAGTACTTC. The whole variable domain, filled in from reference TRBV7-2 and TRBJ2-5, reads GAGVSQSPSNKVTEKGKDVELRCDPISGHTALYWYRQSLGQGLEFLIYFQGNSAPDKSGLPSDRFSAERTGGSVSTLTIQRTQQEDSAVYLCASSWAQGETQYFGPGTRLLVL.

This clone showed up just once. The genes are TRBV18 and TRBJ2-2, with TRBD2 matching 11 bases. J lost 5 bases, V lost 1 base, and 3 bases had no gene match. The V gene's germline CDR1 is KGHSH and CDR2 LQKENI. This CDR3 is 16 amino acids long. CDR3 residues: CASSPLTSGRTGELFF. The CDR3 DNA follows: TGTGCCAGCTCACCACTCACTAGCGGGAGAACCGGGGAGCTGTTTTTT.

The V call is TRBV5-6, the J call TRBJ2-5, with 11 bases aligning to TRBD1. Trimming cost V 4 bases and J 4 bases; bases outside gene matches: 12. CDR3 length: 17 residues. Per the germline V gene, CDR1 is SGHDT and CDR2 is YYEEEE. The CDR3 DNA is TGTGCCAGCAGCCCTGGACAGGGGGCGGTTGATAGAGAGACCCAGTACTTC. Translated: CASSPGQGAVDRETQYF.

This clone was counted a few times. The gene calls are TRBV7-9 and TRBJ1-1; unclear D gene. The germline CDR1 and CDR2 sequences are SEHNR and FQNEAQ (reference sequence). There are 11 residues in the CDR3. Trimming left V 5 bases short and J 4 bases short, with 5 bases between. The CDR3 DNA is TGTGCCAGCAGCCTTTCCACTGAAGCTTTCTTT. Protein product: CASSLSTEAFF.

CDR3 loop: CASSLLYNEQFF. The CDR3 DNA reads TGTGCCAGCAGCTTGCTATACAATGAGCAGTTCTTC. The rearrangement joins TRBV5-4 to TRBJ2-1, with D uncertain. Trimming left V 1 base short and J 4 bases short, with 3 bases between. The CDR3 spans 12 residues. From germline, CDR1 is SGHNT and CDR2 YYREEE (reference sequence).

CDR3 sequence: CASSPEAGQPQHF. The DNA of the CDR3 is TGCGCCAGCAGCCCGGAGGCGGGTCAGCCCCAGCATTTT. V usage is TRBV4-3 and J usage is TRBJ1-5, with no clear D. The CDR3 runs 13 residues. Trimming cost V 4 bases and J 6 bases, with 10 bases left between them. Germline values: CDR1 LGHNA, CDR2 YSLEER.

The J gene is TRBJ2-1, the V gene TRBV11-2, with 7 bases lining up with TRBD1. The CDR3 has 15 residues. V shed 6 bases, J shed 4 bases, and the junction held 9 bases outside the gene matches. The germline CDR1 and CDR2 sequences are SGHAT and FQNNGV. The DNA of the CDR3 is TGTGCCAGCAGGACCGTAAGGGGGCTGTACAATGAGCAGTTCTTC. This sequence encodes CASRTVRGLYNEQFF.

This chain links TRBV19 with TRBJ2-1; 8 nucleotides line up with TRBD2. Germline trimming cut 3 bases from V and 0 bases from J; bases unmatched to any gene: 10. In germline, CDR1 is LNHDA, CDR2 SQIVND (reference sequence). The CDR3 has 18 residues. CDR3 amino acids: CASSIQAGVPSSYNEQFF. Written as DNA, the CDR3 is TGTGCCAGTAGTATTCAAGCGGGAGTTCCCAGCTCCTACAATGAGCAGTTCTTC.

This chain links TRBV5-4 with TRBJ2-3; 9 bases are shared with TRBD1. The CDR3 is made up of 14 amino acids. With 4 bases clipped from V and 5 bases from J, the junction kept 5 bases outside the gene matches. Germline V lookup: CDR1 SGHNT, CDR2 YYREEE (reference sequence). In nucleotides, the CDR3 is TGTGCCAGCAGCGCGGGACAGGGATTAGATACGCAGTATTTT. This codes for CASSAGQGLDTQYF.

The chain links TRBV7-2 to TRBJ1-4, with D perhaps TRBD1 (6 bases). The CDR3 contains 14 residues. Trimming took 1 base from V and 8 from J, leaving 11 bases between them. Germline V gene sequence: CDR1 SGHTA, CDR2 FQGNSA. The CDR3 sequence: CASSLGGLGEKLFF. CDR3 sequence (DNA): TGTGCCAGCAGCTTAGGGGGGCTGGGGGAAAAACTGTTTTTT.

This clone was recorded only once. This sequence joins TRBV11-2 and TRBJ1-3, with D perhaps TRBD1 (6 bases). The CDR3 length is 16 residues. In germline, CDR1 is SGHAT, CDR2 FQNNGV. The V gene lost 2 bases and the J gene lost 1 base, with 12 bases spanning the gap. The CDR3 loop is CASSLRGGQSGNTIYF. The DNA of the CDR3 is TGTGCCAGCAGCTTAAGGGGGGGGCAATCTGGAAACACCATATATTTT. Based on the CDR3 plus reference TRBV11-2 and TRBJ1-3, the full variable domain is EAGVAQSPRYKIIEKRQSVAFWCNPISGHATLYWYQQILGQGPKLLIQFQNNGVVDDSQLPKDRFSAERLKGVDSTLKIQPAKLEDSAVYLCASSLRGGQSGNTIYFGEGSWLTVV.

CDR3 nucleotides: TGTGCCAGCAGCTTAGGCGTTAGCACAGATACGCAGTATTTT. This sequence encodes CASSLGVSTDTQYF. The genes are TRBV7-2 and TRBJ2-3; D ambiguous. CDR1 and CDR2 from the germline V gene are SGHTA and FQGNSA. V was trimmed by 1 base and J by 0 bases, leaving 5 bases between them. The CDR3 contains 14 residues.

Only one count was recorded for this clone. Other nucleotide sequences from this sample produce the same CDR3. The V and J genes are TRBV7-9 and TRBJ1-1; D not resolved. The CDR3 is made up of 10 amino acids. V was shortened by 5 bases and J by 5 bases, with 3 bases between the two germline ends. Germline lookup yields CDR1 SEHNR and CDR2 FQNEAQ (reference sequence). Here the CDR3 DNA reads TGTGCCAGCAGCCTAACTGAAGCTTTCTTT. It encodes CASSLTEAFF.

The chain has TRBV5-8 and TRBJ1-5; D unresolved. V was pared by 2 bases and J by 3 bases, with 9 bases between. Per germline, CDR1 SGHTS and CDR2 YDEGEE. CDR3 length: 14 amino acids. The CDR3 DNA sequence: TGTGCCAGCAGCTTTAGAGGATCCAATCAGCCCCAGCATTTT. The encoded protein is CASSFRGSNQPQHF.

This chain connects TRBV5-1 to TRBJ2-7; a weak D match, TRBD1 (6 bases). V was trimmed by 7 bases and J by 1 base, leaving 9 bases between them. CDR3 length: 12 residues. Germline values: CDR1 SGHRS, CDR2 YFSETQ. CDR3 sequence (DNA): TGCGCCAGCTCCCAGGGGTCCTACGAGCAGTACTTC. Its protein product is CASSQGSYEQYF.

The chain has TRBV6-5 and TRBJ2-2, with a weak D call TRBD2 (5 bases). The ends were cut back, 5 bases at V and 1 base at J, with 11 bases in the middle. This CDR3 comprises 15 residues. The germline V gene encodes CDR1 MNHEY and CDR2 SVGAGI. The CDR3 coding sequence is TGTGCCAGCAGTATCGGACTCCTGAACACCGGGGAGCTGTTTTTT. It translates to CASSIGLLNTGELFF.